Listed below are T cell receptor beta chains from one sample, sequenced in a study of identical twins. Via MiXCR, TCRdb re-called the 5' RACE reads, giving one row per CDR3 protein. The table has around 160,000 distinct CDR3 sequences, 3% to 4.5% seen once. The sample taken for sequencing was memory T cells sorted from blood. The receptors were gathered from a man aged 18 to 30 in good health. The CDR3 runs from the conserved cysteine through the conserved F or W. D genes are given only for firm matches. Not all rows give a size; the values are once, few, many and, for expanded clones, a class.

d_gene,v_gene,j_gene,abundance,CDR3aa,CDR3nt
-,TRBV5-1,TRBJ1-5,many,CASSLGPPGSNQPQHF,TGCGCCAGCAGCTTGGGACCCCCGGGTAGCAATCAGCCCCAGCATTTT
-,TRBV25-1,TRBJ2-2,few,CASKGNPGELFF,TGTGCCAGCAAGGGAAACCCCGGGGAGCTGTTTTTT
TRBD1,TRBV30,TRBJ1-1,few,CAWGTTGGKGVTEAFF,TGTGCCTGGGGAACGACAGGGGGAAAGGGGGTCACTGAAGCTTTCTTT
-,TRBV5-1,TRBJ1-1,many,CASSLVVGAHTEAFF,TGCGCCAGCAGCTTGGTCGTGGGGGCACACACTGAAGCTTTCTTT
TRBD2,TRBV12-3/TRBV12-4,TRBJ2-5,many,CASTTGGGRNQETQYF,TGTGCCAGCACCACTGGGGGCGGGAGGAACCAAGAGACCCAGTACTTC
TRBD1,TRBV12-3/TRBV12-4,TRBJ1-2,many,CASSHSGGDRDNYGYTF,TGTGCCAGCAGTCACTCAGGAGGGGACAGGGACAACTATGGCTACACCTTC
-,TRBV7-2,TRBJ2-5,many,CASSLMQETQYF,TGTGCCAGCAGCTTAATGCAAGAGACCCAGTACTTC
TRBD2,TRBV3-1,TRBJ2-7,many,CASSQRFAGDEQYF,TGTGCCAGCAGCCAAAGATTCGCGGGGGACGAGCAGTACTTC
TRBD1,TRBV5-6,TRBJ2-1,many,CASSLTGQVYEQFF,TGTGCCAGCAGCCTGACAGGGCAGGTCTATGAGCAGTTCTTC
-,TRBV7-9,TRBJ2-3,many,CASSHRVGTDTQYF,TGTGCCAGCAGCCACAGGGTTGGCACAGATACGCAGTATTTT
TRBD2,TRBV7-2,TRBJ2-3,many,CASGLASGSTDTQYF,TGTGCCAGCGGCCTCGCTAGCGGGAGCACAGATACGCAGTATTTT
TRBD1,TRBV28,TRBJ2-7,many,CAARDRAYEQYF,TGTGCCGCCCGGGACAGGGCTTACGAGCAGTACTTC
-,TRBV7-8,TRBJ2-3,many,CASSLGGGYTDTQYF,TGTGCCAGCAGCTTAGGAGGCGGATACACAGATACGCAGTATTTT
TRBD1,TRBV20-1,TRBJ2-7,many,CSARGTGIGYEQYF,TGCAGTGCTAGAGGGACAGGGATAGGCTACGAGCAGTACTTC
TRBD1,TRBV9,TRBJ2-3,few,CASSTTGDTSTDTQYF,TGTGCCAGCAGCACAACAGGGGATACTAGCACAGATACGCAGTATTTT
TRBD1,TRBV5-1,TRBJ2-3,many,CASVRGTGVDTQYF,TGCGCCAGCGTGAGGGGGACAGGGGTCGATACGCAGTATTTT
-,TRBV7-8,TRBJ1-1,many,CASSLGLGLNTEAFF,TGTGCCAGCAGCTTAGGGCTCGGTTTGAACACTGAAGCTTTCTTT
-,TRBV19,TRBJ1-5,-,CASNEGGSNQPQHF,TGTGCCAGTAACGAGGGCGGGAGCAATCAGCCCCAGCATTTT
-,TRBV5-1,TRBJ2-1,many,CASSEEVPPHEQFF,TGCGCCAGCAGTGAGGAGGTTCCCCCCCATGAGCAGTTCTTC
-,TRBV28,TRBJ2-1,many,CASTGSTGSSYNEQFF,TGTGCCAGCACGGGTAGCACCGGGAGCTCCTACAATGAGCAGTTCTTC
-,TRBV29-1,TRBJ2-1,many,CSVERESSYNEQFF,TGCAGCGTTGAAAGGGAAAGCTCCTACAATGAGCAGTTCTTC
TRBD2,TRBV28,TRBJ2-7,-,CASSGLAGSKEQYF,TGTGCCAGCAGTGGGCTAGCGGGATCTAAAGAGCAGTACTTC
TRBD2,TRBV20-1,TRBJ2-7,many,CSATPGTSGTKNF,TGCAGTGCTACCCCCGGGACTAGCGGGACGAAGAACTTC
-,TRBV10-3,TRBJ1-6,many,CAISEGGGSDNSPLHF,TGTGCCATCAGTGAGGGTGGGGGCAGCGATAATTCACCCCTCCACTTT
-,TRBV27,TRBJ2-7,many,CASSPPGGPLHEQYF,TGTGCCAGCAGTCCGCCTGGAGGGCCCCTCCACGAGCAGTACTTC
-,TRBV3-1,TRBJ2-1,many,CASSQRDREQFF,TGTGCCAGCAGCCAAAGGGATCGCGAGCAGTTCTTC
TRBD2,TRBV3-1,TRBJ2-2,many,CASSQGEGRHELFF,TGTGCCAGCAGCCAAGGGGAGGGGAGACACGAGCTGTTTTTT
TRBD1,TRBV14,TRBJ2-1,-,CASSQAGTGAYNEQFF,TGTGCCAGCAGCCAAGCCGGGACAGGGGCCTACAATGAGCAGTTCTTC